This TCR beta chain emerged from a study of blood T cells in healthy people across ages. A J-beta primer mix and a sample-barcoded 5' primer were used in a second PCR of roughly 6 to 12 cycles. TCRdb fed the 5' RACE reads into MiXCR, producing one record per CDR3 protein. The data hold roughly 1,700,000 distinct CDR3 sequences, with under 30% observed a single time. The germline V gene has CDR1 LNHNV and CDR2 YYDKDF (reference sequence). Trimming shortened V by 3 bases and J by 3 bases, and 15 bases separated the two germline ends. The CDR3 loop spans 16 amino acids. Drawing of peripheral blood yielded 7.5 to 10 milliliters from each donor. Findings and caveats of the study: Per million T cells, the diversity of TCR beta decreased roughly linearly as age advanced. The percentage of naive T cells correlated strongly with TCR beta diversity.

This clonotype was seen repeatedly, ten times or more. What it binds is unknown. The chain is built from TRBV15 and TRBJ2-1; TRBD2 is a possible D gene (6 bases). Sequenced: blood. This clonotype originated in a woman between 25 and 40 years old in good health. Here the CDR3 reads CATSSPGRGGYNEQFF. The DNA for the CDR3 is TGTGCCACCAGCAGCCCGGGTAGGGGAGGCTACAATGAGCAGTTCTTC.